Listed below are T cell receptor beta chains from one sample, sequenced in a study of post-analysis software for immune sequencing data. TCRdb passed the PCR reads through MiXCR, listing each CDR3 protein once. The sample has about half a million distinct CDR3 sequences; 40% to 55% are singletons. The sequenced material came from blood. The receptors shown here come from a girl aged 5 to 17 with multiple sclerosis. Each CDR3 is given with its conserved first and last residue. The D gene is left open where the match is weak. Rows give clone size only sometimes, using once, few, many, or a class for an expanded clone.

j_call,v_call,d_call,clone_size,cdr3_nt,cdr3_aa
TRBJ2-7,TRBV7-2,-,-,TGTGCCAGCAGCTTAGGGCCTGGGCGGACCTACGAGCAGTACTTC,CASSLGPGRTYEQYF
TRBJ1-2,TRBV15,TRBD1,-,TGTGCCACCAGCAGAGGACAGGGGACGGACTATGGCTACACCTTC,CATSRGQGTDYGYTF
TRBJ2-7,TRBV7-2,-,-,TGTGCCAGCAGCTCTACAGGGCTCAACGAGCAGTACTTC,CASSSTGLNEQYF
TRBJ1-5,TRBV4-1,-,-,TGCGCCAGCAGCCAAGGCCGGGCCAGGGCCCTCAATCAGCCCCAGCATTTT,CASSQGRARALNQPQHF
TRBJ1-1,TRBV20-1,TRBD1,-,TGCAGTGCCCCTGGGGGAGGGGGCCATTCGGATGCTTTCTTT,CSAPGGGGHSDAFF
TRBJ2-3,TRBV7-3,-,few,TGTGCCAGCAGCTTGCAGAGCGGGACAGATACGCAGTATTTT,CASSLQSGTDTQYF
TRBJ1-6,TRBV12-3/TRBV12-4,-,few,TGTGCCAGCAGTTCCAGGGATAATTCACCCCTCCACTTT,CASSSRDNSPLHF
TRBJ2-7,TRBV19,TRBD2,few,TGTGCCAGTAGCCTATGGGGCGGGAGCTCCTACGAGCAGTACTTC,CASSLWGGSSYEQYF
TRBJ2-5,TRBV11-1,TRBD2,-,TGTGCCAGCAGCTTGGGGACTAGCGACCAAGAGACCCAGTACTTC,CASSLGTSDQETQYF
TRBJ2-7,TRBV27,-,-,TGTGCCAGCAACCGACTGGGTGGGGAATCCGAGCAGTACTTC,CASNRLGGESEQYF
TRBJ2-1,TRBV4-1,-,-,TGCGCCAGCAGCCAAGATAATCGAGGTTCATACAATGAGCAGTTCTTC,CASSQDNRGSYNEQFF
TRBJ2-6,TRBV10-3,-,-,TGTGCCATCAGTGAGTCGGGTAGCGGACCTGGGGCCAACGTCCTGACTTTC,CAISESGSGPGANVLTF
TRBJ1-4,TRBV29-1,TRBD1,-,TGCAGCGGAAAGACAGGGGGTGTAAGAGAAAAACTGTTTTTT,CSGKTGGVREKLFF
TRBJ2-7,TRBV12-3/TRBV12-4,-,-,TGTGCCAGCAGTTTGAGTCAAGGACAGATTTACGAGCAGTACTTC,CASSLSQGQIYEQYF
TRBJ2-7,TRBV20-1,-,-,TGCAGTGCAATCCCGCCGAGTAGGGGGTCCTACGAGCAGTACTTC,CSAIPPSRGSYEQYF
TRBJ2-5,TRBV20-1,-,few,TGCAGTGCTACTCAATCGACACCGTCGGGAGAGACCCAGTACTTC,CSATQSTPSGETQYF
TRBJ1-1,TRBV20-1,-,-,TGCAGTGCTAGGGAGGCGGGGGGCGCTGACACTGAAGCTTTCTTT,CSAREAGGADTEAFF
TRBJ2-1,TRBV25-1,-,-,TGTGCCAGCAGTCGTGAACTCTACAATGAGCAGTTCTTC,CASSRELYNEQFF
TRBJ1-2,TRBV12-3/TRBV12-4,-,few,TGTGCCAGCAGTTTAGGAGGGAGGGCTTCTGGCTACACCTTC,CASSLGGRASGYTF
TRBJ2-3,TRBV7-6,-,-,TGTGTCAGCAGCCGACCGCAGGGATCGGTCACAGATACGCAGTATTTT,CVSSRPQGSVTDTQYF
TRBJ2-7,TRBV27,TRBD1,few,TGTGCCAGCACCGATGGTGGCAGGGGGCTTTTGCGACCCTACGAGCAGTACTTC,CASTDGGRGLLRPYEQYF
TRBJ1-5,TRBV29-1,-,-,TGCAGCGTGCAAGGGGAGCCCCAGCATTTT,CSVQGEPQHF
TRBJ1-1,TRBV29-1,TRBD1,-,TGCAGCGCCGGGGCGGGACAGGGAAACACTGAAGCTTTCTTT,CSAGAGQGNTEAFF
TRBJ1-2,TRBV11-2,-,-,TGTGCCAGCAGCTCGAACAGGGTTGGTGGCTACACCTTC,CASSSNRVGGYTF
TRBJ2-7,TRBV5-1,-,few,TGCGCCAGCAGCCCCGAGGGGGGAGCCTACGAGCAGTACTTC,CASSPEGGAYEQYF
TRBJ2-5,TRBV20-1,-,-,TGCAGTGCGAACCCTAATGGCGAGACCCAGTACTTC,CSANPNGETQYF
TRBJ2-7,TRBV20-1,TRBD1,few,TGCAGTGCCCCCGGGACAGTATACGAGCAGTACTTC,CSAPGTVYEQYF
TRBJ1-1,TRBV13,TRBD1,once,TGTGCCAGCAGCCTCGACAGCCAGGGGGTGAACACTGAAGCTTTCTTT,CASSLDSQGVNTEAFF
TRBJ2-7,TRBV5-1,-,-,TGCGCCAGCAGCTTGTTCGCGGTAAACTCCTACGAGCAGTACTTC,CASSLFAVNSYEQYF
TRBJ2-4,TRBV12-3/TRBV12-4,TRBD2,-,TGTGCCAGCACCTCCGTGGGGGGGACCAAAAACATTCAGTACTTC,CASTSVGGTKNIQYF
TRBJ1-2,TRBV12-3/TRBV12-4,-,-,TGTGCCAGCAGTTTAAGGGGGACCGGCATCTATGGCTACACCTTC,CASSLRGTGIYGYTF
TRBJ2-2,TRBV29-1,TRBD1,-,TGCAGCGTCCACCGGGACAGGGTCACCGGGGAGCTGTTTTTT,CSVHRDRVTGELFF
TRBJ1-4,TRBV29-1,-,-,TGCAGCGTTGGCTGGGCCACAACTAATGAAAAACTGTTTTTT,CSVGWATTNEKLFF
TRBJ2-7,TRBV25-1,-,few,TGTGCCAGCAGGGCAGGACAGAAGGAGTACTTC,CASRAGQKEYF
TRBJ2-1,TRBV24-1,-,-,TGTGCCACCACGCCGGGAAGGGGAAGAAATGAGCAGTTCTTC,CATTPGRGRNEQFF
TRBJ2-7,TRBV5-1,-,-,TGCGCCAGCAGCTTGGACGGGGGTAGCTCCTGCGAGCAGTACTTC,CASSLDGGSSCEQYF
TRBJ2-7,TRBV7-2,TRBD1,-,TGTGCCAGCAGCCTAGAACTTAAAACGACAGGGTCTAGCTACGAGCAGTACTTC,CASSLELKTTGSSYEQYF
TRBJ2-1,TRBV7-9,-,-,TGTGCCAGCAGCTTAGTCACGGGGGCGAGGTCCTACAATGAGCAGTTCTTC,CASSLVTGARSYNEQFF
TRBJ2-7,TRBV24-1,TRBD1,few,TGTGCCACCAGTGACGGGCAGGGGGCCTACGAGCAGTACTTC,CATSDGQGAYEQYF
TRBJ1-5,TRBV20-1,-,few,TGCAGTGCTAGAGTAGGACTTGGCAATCAGCCCCAGCATTTT,CSARVGLGNQPQHF
TRBJ2-1,TRBV20-1,TRBD2,-,TGCAGTGCTAGCCCAGGGGTAGCGGGAGGGATGAATGAGCAGTTCTTC,CSASPGVAGGMNEQFF
TRBJ1-2,TRBV28,TRBD1,once,TGTGCCAGCAGTCCTTCAGGGGGCTTTTTTAGGTATGGCTACACCTTC,CASSPSGGFFRYGYTF
TRBJ1-5,TRBV25-1,TRBD1,-,TGTGCCAGCTCGGGACAGGGGATCCAGCCCCAGCATTTT,CASSGQGIQPQHF
TRBJ1-5,TRBV20-1,-,-,TGCAGTGCTAGAGATCCAAGGACCCATCAGCCCCAGCATTTT,CSARDPRTHQPQHF
TRBJ1-1,TRBV21-1,-,few,TGTGCCAGCAGCAAATACGGGGGGTATCGGGGAGTGGATGAAGGAGTGTACACTGAAGCTTTCTTT,CASSKYGGYRGVDEGVYTEAFF
TRBJ1-4,TRBV4-2,-,-,TGTGCCAGCGGCCAAGTCGGGGGGGCGCTGGGTAATGAAAAACTGTTTTTT,CASGQVGGALGNEKLFF
TRBJ2-4,TRBV10-3,TRBD1,-,TGTGCCATCAGTGACGACAGGGGAGGCGCCAAAAACATTCAGTACTTC,CAISDDRGGAKNIQYF
TRBJ2-7,TRBV20-1,-,-,TGCAGTGCTAGAGATCTGGTAGGCCAGGTGGGCTACGAGCAGTACTTC,CSARDLVGQVGYEQYF
TRBJ2-1,TRBV18,-,-,TGTGCCAGCTCACCACCGGCTAGCTTTTACAATGAGCAGTTCTTC,CASSPPASFYNEQFF
TRBJ2-1,TRBV20-1,-,-,TGCAGTGCCCCCCGACTAGGGACCTCCTACAATGAGCAGTTCTTC,CSAPRLGTSYNEQFF
TRBJ2-7,TRBV6-5,TRBD1,-,TGTGCCAGCGCTAACACAGGGGGCTACGAGCAGTACTTC,CASANTGGYEQYF
TRBJ2-5,TRBV7-9,-,few,TGTGCCAGCAGCTTAGGGACGTCGCAGTACTTC,CASSLGTSQYF
TRBJ2-5,TRBV25-1,TRBD1,few,TGTGCCAGCAGCGGATTGCAGGGGGACCAAGAGACCCAGTACTTC,CASSGLQGDQETQYF
TRBJ2-4,TRBV7-2,TRBD1,-,TGTGCCAGCAGCTTAGCAGGGGGCCGGAACATTCAGTACTTC,CASSLAGGRNIQYF
TRBJ1-5,TRBV6-5,-,-,TGTGCCAGCGCGGAGACCGCTCCCAATCAGCCCCAGCATTTT,CASAETAPNQPQHF